Each of the 9 T cell receptor beta chains below was sequenced from the same sample in a study of post-analysis software for immune sequencing data. Study-level points and caveats: Patients used five TRBV segments, including TRBV5-6, TRBV5-1 and TRBV20-1, more often than controls.

Incorporated into the TCR beta cDNA libraries were unique molecular identifiers, which served to reduce PCR and sequencing biases. TCRdb reanalysed the PCR reads using MiXCR and keeps one entry per CDR3 protein. The data contain about 770,000 distinct CDR3 sequences, just over 45% of them singletons. For these TCRs, the target antigens are not known. The sequenced material came from blood. These receptors originate from a girl aged 10 to 17 with multiple sclerosis.

The V gene is TRBV20-1, the J gene TRBJ2-1; 9 nucleotides agree with TRBD1. Germline V gene data show CDR1 as DFQATT and CDR2 as SNEGSKA (reference sequence). CDR3 length: 15 amino acids. Trimming at V came to 5 bases and at J to 1 base, leaving 6 bases not matched to a gene. In DNA form, the CDR3 reads TGCAGTGCTGGGGACAGGGCAAGATCCTACAATGAGCAGTTCTTC. Translating gives CSAGDRARSYNEQFF.

The rearrangement uses TRBV3-1 and TRBJ1-5; D is possibly TRBD1 (5 bases). Germline CDR1 LGHDT, CDR2 YNNKEL (reference sequence). The length of the CDR3 is 14 residues. Trimming cost V 0 bases and J 6 bases, with 9 bases left between them. In nucleotides, the CDR3 is TGTGCCAGCAGCCAAGAGTGGGGGACTCAGCCCCAGCATTTT. Translated, it gives CASSQEWGTQPQHF.

V usage is TRBV4-1 and J usage is TRBJ1-1, with 8 bases identical to TRBD1. This CDR3 contains 17 residues. CDR1 is MGHRA, CDR2 YSYEKL, per germline. V lost 2 bases and J lost 5; bases outside the gene matches: 13. As DNA, the CDR3 is TGCGCCAGCAGCCAATTCGAACAGGGGGACGGTAGGACTGAAGCTTTCTTT. Encoded protein: CASSQFEQGDGRTEAFF.

This clonotype was seen more than once but under ten times. V usage is TRBV9 and J usage is TRBJ2-4, with 8 bases lining up with TRBD1. The J call may be in error: the DNA end matches TRBJ2-7 better. Germline V gene sequence: CDR1 SGDLS, CDR2 YYNGEE. The CDR3 length is 14 residues. The CDR3 is CASSVAVQGGEQYF. Here the CDR3 DNA reads TGTGCCAGCAGCGTAGCTGTACAGGGGGGCGAGCAGTACTTC.

The V and J genes are TRBV12-3 or TRBV12-4 and TRBJ2-5, with D unresolved. CDR3 size: 11 residues. Trimming removed 5 bases at V and 3 bases at J, with 4 bases between. CDR3 nucleotides: TGTGCCAGCAGTATGGAAGAGACCCAGTACTTC. This translates into CASSMEETQYF.

The J gene is TRBJ2-1, the V gene TRBV6-6; weak D call: TRBD2 (5 bases). Germline CDR1 is MNHNY and CDR2 is SVGAGI (reference sequence). Trimming removed 2 bases from V and 8 bases from J, with 16 bases in between. The CDR3 has 15 amino acids. CDR3 protein: CASSYELAGVDEQFF. CDR3 DNA sequence: TGTGCCAGCAGTTACGAGCTAGCCGGCGTGGATGAGCAGTTCTTC.

This clonotype was counted only a few times. CDR3 nucleotide sequence: TGTGCCAGCAGTTATGGCAGGGGGCAAGAAGAGACCCAGTACTTC. Translated, it gives CASSYGRGQEETQYF. The chain recombines TRBV6-5 with TRBJ2-5; 8 bases fit TRBD1. J lost 3 bases, V lost 3 bases, and 6 bases had no gene match. Germline loops: CDR1 MNHEY, CDR2 SVGAGI. The CDR3 is 15 residues long.

The gene calls are TRBV7-8 and TRBJ2-7, with TRBD2 identical over 8 bases. Trimming cost V 5 bases and J 6 bases; bases outside gene matches: 18. CDR1 and CDR2 (germline): SGHVS, FQNEAQ. The CDR3 loop spans 17 amino acids. CDR3 bases: TGTGCCAGCAGCCCTGACTGGGGAAGCGGGAGAAAGGGCGAGCAGTACTTC. Its translation is CASSPDWGSGRKGEQYF.

This rearrangement joins TRBV11-3 to TRBJ2-3; 7 bases match TRBD1. The V and J ends lost 4 bases and 2 bases, in that order; junction bases with no gene match: 6. CDR1 and CDR2 from the germline V gene are SGHNT and YENEEA. The CDR3 loop spans 15 amino acids. The CDR3 is CASSSGQAFTDTQYF. The CDR3 nucleotides read TGTGCCAGCAGCTCCGGACAGGCCTTCACAGATACGCAGTATTTT.